This T cell receptor (beta chain) came from a study of radiotherapy plus CTLA-4 blockade in lung cancer (dated by TCRdb to the late 2010s). Study-level background: Objective responses occurred in around 19% of enrolled patients, and about 33% achieved disease control. What the work shows at the level of the full study, not this receptor alone: After treatment with radiotherapy and ipilimumab, TCR clones that originated in tumors expanded in peripheral blood. The strongest predictors of response were reported to be early dynamic shifts in blood T cell clones along with a rise in serum interferon-beta following radiation.

The study tested focal radiation therapy combined with CTLA-4 blockade (ipilimumab) in patients with chemo-refractory metastatic non-small-cell lung cancer. In regard to this clone: Its specific antigen is unknown. It has no much larger one-base neighbor in the sample; base qualities were not kept.

Per the germline V gene, WSHSY is the CDR1 and SAAADI is the CDR2. Deletion took 7 bases off V and 6 bases off J, with a span of 19 bases between the germline ends. From cysteine to phenylalanine, the CDR3 is 14 amino acids long. The DNA shown is the 42-base CDR3, in frame from base 1. Library preparation used the immunoSEQ multiplex PCR assay. As stored in TCRdb, this immuneACCESS dataset retains in-frame rearrangements with V and J assigned. A fraction of the clones does not appear; measured against another copy, unresolved V genes explain less than half of the discrepancy, and the remainder lacks a known reason. This sample lists about 93,000 clones; about 86% were detected once. The top ten clones comprise about 5.3% of the sample.

The chain uses TRBV10-2 and TRBJ2-7; a weak D assignment points to TRBD2 (6 bases agree). This sequence originates from a human donor with non-small cell lung cancer that progressed on radiotherapy plus ipilimumab. Sequenced material: peripheral blood, taken from a patient treated with radiotherapy plus ipilimumab. In nucleotide form, the sequence is TGCGCCAGCACCTCGGGACTCCTCTTTTCCGAGCAGTACTTC. Translation gives CASTSGLLFSEQYF.